Given below is one TCR beta chain in context. This specimen comes from a study of T cell changes during pregnancy in multiple sclerosis. Measured with immunoSEQ multiplex PCR; TCRdb has only the in-frame clones, and not every one. The data contain about 48,000 clones, 85% to 95% of them singletons. CDR1 and CDR2 (germline): SGHNT, YYREEE (reference sequence). There are 12 residues in the CDR3. Trimming at V came to 4 bases and at J to 10 bases, leaving 6 bases not matched to a gene. V is TRBV5-4 and J is TRBJ1-1, with 8 nucleotides matching TRBD1. This TCR came from a female donor in good health, enrolled as a control in a pregnancy study. The sequencing here drew on CD4+ T cells from peripheral blood mononuclear cells, taken in the second trimester of pregnancy. CDR3: CASSLWTGTAFF. DNA of the CDR3: TGTGCCAGCAGCCTCTGGACAGGGACAGCTTTCTTT.